This T cell receptor beta chain was documented in a study of metastatic and nonmetastatic thyroid tumors. Study overall: Across blood and tumor or nodule tissue, repertoires from malignant and benign thyroid patients were compared with one another.

This clone occurred a few times. The antigen is not known. Study-wide results and caveats: Patients with malignant thyroid tumors reportedly had significantly higher TCR beta diversity than those with benign nodules, in blood and tumor.

Ahead of thyroid surgery, no patient had received treatment of any kind. Original processing notes: The study built a papillary thyroid cancer distant-metastasis classifier from CDR3 differences across clinicopathological groups. TCRdb re-clonotyped the PCR reads via MiXCR. For this entry, the V and J calls and clone size follow TCRdb and not the study's own pipeline. The sample holds about 14,000 clones; around 3.9% are singletons and the top ten take 25% to 30%. V shed 6 bases, J shed 6 bases, and the junction held 4 bases outside the gene matches. Germline V gene lookup returns CDR1 LNHDA and CDR2 SQIVND (reference sequence). CDR3 length equals 14 residues.

This receptor was taken from a female donor with papillary thyroid cancer or a benign thyroid nodule (not recorded which). Some clones in this sample may be carry-over from other donors' samples. Sequenced sample: tumor tissue. The rearrangement uses TRBV19 and TRBJ2-2, with TRBD1 matching 10 bases. This chain's CDR3 is CASRGTGVAGELFF. Here the CDR3 DNA reads TGTGCCAGTAGGGGGACAGGGGTCGCCGGGGAGCTGTTTTTT.